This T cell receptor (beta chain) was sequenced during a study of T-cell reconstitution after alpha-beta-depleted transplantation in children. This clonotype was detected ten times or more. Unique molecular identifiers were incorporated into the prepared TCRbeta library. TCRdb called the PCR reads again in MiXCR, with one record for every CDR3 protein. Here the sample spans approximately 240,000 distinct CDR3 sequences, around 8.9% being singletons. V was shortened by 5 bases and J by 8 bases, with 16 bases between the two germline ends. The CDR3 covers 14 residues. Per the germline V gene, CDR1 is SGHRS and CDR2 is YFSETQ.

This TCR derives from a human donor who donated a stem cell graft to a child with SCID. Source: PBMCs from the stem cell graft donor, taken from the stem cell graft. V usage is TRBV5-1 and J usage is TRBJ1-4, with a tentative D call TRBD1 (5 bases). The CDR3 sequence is CASRRGVGGEKLFF. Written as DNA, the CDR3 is TGCGCCAGCAGAAGGGGCGTGGGAGGGGAAAAACTGTTTTTT.